This T cell receptor beta chain emerged from a study of patients and donors after allogeneic stem cell transplantation. TCRdb ran MiXCR on the RT-PCR reads and lists one entry per CDR3 protein. In the table there are 400,000 to 500,000 distinct CDR3 sequences, around 16% of which are singletons. The V segment lost 7 bases and the J segment 4 bases; nucleotides outside the gene matches: 9. The CDR3 has 14 residues. The TCR sequence derives from a human donor who was either an allogeneic HSCT recipient or a stem cell or donor lymphocyte infusion donor (not recorded which). It is not recorded whose cells these are; they may come from a transplant donor. The V gene is TRBV12-3 or TRBV12-4, the J gene TRBJ1-1, with 7 bases identical to TRBD1. Sequences were obtained from blood, either unsorted or a sorted T cell fraction (not recorded which). The CDR3 loop reads CASTKTGSSTEAFF. The DNA of the CDR3 is TGTGCCAGCACCAAGACAGGGTCCTCCACTGAAGCTTTCTTT.